This T cell receptor (beta chain) was found in a study of T-cell memory formation after mild COVID-19. V lost 6 bases, J lost 4 bases, and 12 bases stayed unmatched. The germline CDR1 and CDR2 sequences are DFQATT and SNEGSKA (reference sequence). The CDR3 is 15 residues long. TCR alpha and TCR beta cDNA libraries with sample barcodes and UMIs came from 5'RACE using constant-segment primers. Each CDR3 protein is one row after TCRdb ran MiXCR on the 5' RACE reads. The sample includes hundreds of thousands of distinct CDR3 sequences, 16% of them seen just once. In regard to this clonotype: Its antigen is undetermined.

Study-wide findings and caveats: Some SARS-CoV-2-responding clones were already detected in memory before infection. Those CD4+ clones that contracted were mainly in CM and EM (CD8+ ones in EMRA).

The sample consisted of PBMCs or a T cell subset sorted from them (not recorded which). The genes are TRBV20-1 and TRBJ2-1, with 7 bases lining up with TRBD2. This clonotype was sampled from a man in his late teens or twenties who had mild COVID-19 (a few samples of this study predate the infection). Cell type and time point are not known. CDR3 bases: TGCAGTGCAGCCCGCCGGGACTACCTATACAATGAGCAGTTCTTC. It codes for CSAARRDYLYNEQFF.